The entry that follows covers one T cell receptor (beta chain) sequence. The data are from a study of T cell responses to AZD1222 COVID-19 vaccine. The repertoire was sequenced with immunoSEQ multiplex PCR; TCRdb's copy has only in-frame clones and lacks some. Here the sample spans some 100,000 clones, 90% being singletons. The CDR3 loop spans 14 amino acids. CDR1 is SGHRS and CDR2 is YFSETQ in the germline V gene. Trimming removed 3 bases from V and 0 bases from J, with 9 bases in between. The chain combines TRBV5-1 with TRBJ1-1; D might be TRBD1 (6 bases). The sample in question was peripheral blood, obtained on day 0 of AZD1222 vaccination. The receptor was isolated from an adult in good health. This CDR3 reads CASSSQGLNTEAFF. In DNA, the CDR3 is TGCGCCAGCAGCTCACAGGGCCTGAACACTGAAGCTTTCTTT. Full variable domain (outside the CDR3, taken from reference TRBV5-1 and TRBJ1-1): KAGVTQTPRYLIKTRGQQVTLSCSPISGHRSVSWYQQTPGQGLQFLFEYFSETQRNKGNFPGRFSGRQFSNSRSEMNVSTLELGDSALYLCASSSQGLNTEAFFGQGTRLTVV.